This T cell receptor beta chain was obtained from a study of blood T cell repertoires in COVID-19. Here immunoSEQ multiplex PCR was the method, and the copy in TCRdb shows in-frame clones only, minus some. This sample has a few hundred thousand clones, with around 90% found just once. The V end lost 0 bases, the J end lost 0 bases, and 4 bases lay between the germline ends. The CDR3 loop spans 14 amino acids. CDR1 SGHAT and CDR2 FQNNGV come from the germline V gene. The sequencing sample was made of peripheral blood. The receptor was isolated from a human donor in a cohort sampled during active COVID-19. This chain joins TRBV11-2 and TRBJ2-3, with no clear D. The CDR3 here is CASSLDPSTDTQYF. DNA for the CDR3: TGTGCCAGCAGCTTAGATCCTAGCACAGATACGCAGTATTTT.